This TCR beta chain was recovered during a study of early T cells in non-severe SARS-CoV-2 infection. Study background: Sequencing of bulk RNA from unsorted whole blood was done, without chain pairing.

In the case of this clonotype: What it binds is not known.

Individual cDNA molecules received unique molecular identifiers. TCRdb reanalysed the 5' RACE reads using MiXCR and keeps one entry per CDR3 protein. The data contain over 75,000 distinct CDR3 sequences, approximately 15% of them singletons. The CDR3 covers 11 residues. Whole-study results and caveats: In VDJdb matching, anti-spike CD8 responses were favored while private and CD4 specificities went missing.

The source of this sequence is an adult who was a healthcare worker with PCR-confirmed SARS-CoV-2 infection or an uninfected control (not recorded which). V and J are TRBV21-1 and TRBJ1-1. TRBV21-1 represents a pseudogene. The specimen was whole blood. CDR3 coding DNA: TGTGCCAGCAGCGAGAACAGAGGGGCTTTCTTT. This sequence encodes CASSENRGAFF.